What follows is one TCR beta chain and its context. Its specificity is unknown. The sample comes from a study of cytomegalovirus exposure and HLA in healthy donors. Points from the study as a whole: First-cohort TCR clusters tended to co-occur in the 95 to 150 validation repertoires, a later analysis found.

Sequencing was performed with immunoSEQ multiplex PCR; in TCRdb, only in-frame clones are kept and a portion is missing. The profile shows about 78,000 clones, about 96% of them singletons. The CDR3 spans 16 residues. The V and J ends lost 4 bases and 0 bases respectively, with 14 bases between them. In germline, CDR1 is MGHRA, CDR2 YSYEKL. This chain uses TRBV4-1 with TRBJ2-3, with TRBD2 as a possible D gene (5 bases). The source is a man aged 18 to 29 in good health and CMV-seropositive. Sample: PBMCs. This chain's CDR3 is CASSPMGVHSTDTQYF. The CDR3 region has the DNA TGCGCCAGCAGCCCAATGGGAGTTCATAGCACAGATACGCAGTATTTT.